The T cell receptor (beta chain) described here comes from a study of early T cells in non-severe SARS-CoV-2 infection. Study overall: The sequenced material was bulk RNA from unsorted whole blood, and its chains were unpaired. General study findings and limits: VDJdb-based annotation leaned toward anti-spike CD8 responses and missed private and CD4 specificities.

This clonotype was counted a few times. Its antigen is currently unknown. Tagging with unique molecular identifiers was applied to individual cDNA molecules. One entry per CDR3 protein results from TCRdb running MiXCR on the 5' RACE reads. In the table there are around 99,000 distinct CDR3 sequences, over 8.5% of which are singletons. The V and J ends lost 6 bases and 4 bases respectively, with 19 bases between them. Germline assignment: CDR1 MNHNY and CDR2 SVGAGI (reference sequence). CDR3 length: 16 residues. The source is an adult who was a healthcare worker with PCR-confirmed SARS-CoV-2 infection or an uninfected control (not recorded which). Sequencing was performed on whole blood. The rearrangement uses TRBV6-6 and TRBJ2-1, with D possibly being TRBD1 or TRBD2 (6 bases each). CDR3 coding DNA: TGTGCCAGCAGCAGCACTAGGGGGGAAACGTACAATGAGCAGTTCTTC. Translation: CASSSTRGETYNEQFF.